Below, 18 T cell receptor beta chains from the same sample are listed, as sequenced in a study of T cell changes during pregnancy in multiple sclerosis. Repertoires were generated with immunoSEQ multiplex PCR, while TCRdb's copy carries only in-frame clones and drops some. The table shows 25,000 to 30,000 clones, with approximately 87% occurring only once. Source: CD8+ T cells from peripheral blood mononuclear cells, taken after pregnancy. Receptors were obtained from a female donor with multiple sclerosis, enrolled in a pregnancy study.

The V call is TRBV11-2, the J call TRBJ2-2, with 8 bases identical to TRBD1. The junction had 5 bases not matched to a gene; V was cut back by 11 bases and J by 3 bases. Germline CDR1 is SGHAT and CDR2 is FQNNGV. CDR3 length: 13 amino acids. DNA for the CDR3: TGTGCCTTGGACAGGGTAGACACCGGGGAGCTGTTTTTT. Protein product: CALDRVDTGELFF.

By sample share, this clone is large (0.1 to 1%). The V call is TRBV6-4, the J call TRBJ2-3; TRBD2 matches 10 bases. V gave up 3 bases and J gave up 1 base; unmatched junction bases: 7. The CDR3 extends over 17 amino acids. The V gene's germline CDR1 is MRHNA and CDR2 SNTAGT. Written as DNA, the CDR3 is TGTGCCAGCAGTGAGGCTAGCGGGGGTCTGGGCACAGATACGCAGTATTTT. Residues: CASSEASGGLGTDTQYF.

The chain has TRBV23-1 and TRBJ1-5; weak D call: TRBD1 (6 bases). TRBV23-1 is classed as an ORF, of uncertain function. The CDR3 has 19 amino acids. V was trimmed by 0 bases and J by 1 base, leaving 19 bases between them. The CDR3 is CASSQSTGAKKGSNQPQHF. The DNA for the CDR3 is TGCGCCAGCAGTCAATCGACAGGAGCCAAAAAAGGGAGCAATCAGCCCCAGCATTTT.

The chain has TRBV4-3 and TRBJ1-4; 7 nucleotides agree with TRBD1. Germline values: CDR1 LGHNA, CDR2 YSLEER. The CDR3 contains 16 residues. V gave up 4 bases and J gave up 5 bases; unmatched junction bases: 10. The CDR3 coding sequence is TGCGCCAGCAGCCGGGTACACGACAGGGAGAATGAAAAACTGTTTTTT. As protein: CASSRVHDRENEKLFF.

The V and J genes are TRBV6-4 and TRBJ2-6; TRBD2 agrees at 9 bases. This CDR3 has 17 residues. J was trimmed by 0 bases and V by 5 bases; bases with no gene match: 5. Germline CDR1 and CDR2: MRHNA and SNTAGT. The CDR3 DNA is TGTGCCAGCAGTCCCGGGACTAGCAGCTCTGGGGCCAACGTCCTGACTTTC. Its protein product is CASSPGTSSSGANVLTF.

This chain uses TRBV28 with TRBJ2-7, with 8 nucleotides matching TRBD2. This CDR3 contains 14 residues. CDR1 and CDR2 from the germline V gene are MDHEN and SYDVKM. V lost 3 bases, J lost 1 base, and 2 bases stayed unmatched. CDR3 sequence: CASSFGGESYEQYF. The CDR3 DNA follows: TGTGCCAGCAGTTTCGGGGGGGAGTCCTACGAGCAGTACTTC.

The V and J genes are TRBV9 and TRBJ2-2; a possible D gene is TRBD1 (6 bases). The CDR3 runs 18 residues. CDR1 and CDR2 from the germline V gene are SGDLS and YYNGEE. V was cut by 0 bases and J by 4 bases, with 19 bases left in between. CDR3 coding DNA: TGTGCCAGCAGCGTAGCCCCGATAGGGGGAATTGCCACCGGGGAGCTGTTTTTT. It codes for CASSVAPIGGIATGELFF.

The chain couples TRBV5-4 to TRBJ2-7, with a weak D call TRBD1 (6 bases). There are 17 residues in the CDR3. In germline, CDR1 is SGHNT, CDR2 YYREEE (reference sequence). V lost 4 bases and J 4 bases, leaving 24 bases between the germline ends. The CDR3 coding sequence is TGTGCCAGCAGCCTGACGCTAAGACAGGCCCTCCCTTACGAGCAGTACTTC. This encodes CASSLTLRQALPYEQYF.

The genes are TRBV7-8 and TRBJ2-7; D possibly corresponds to TRBD1 (6 bases). The germline V gene encodes CDR1 SGHVS and CDR2 FQNEAQ. The CDR3 consists of 12 residues. The V end was cut by 4 bases, the J end by 6 bases, with 10 bases between. The CDR3 loop reads CASSSGQSEQYF. In DNA form, the CDR3 reads TGTGCCAGCAGCTCAGGACAGTCCGAGCAGTACTTC.

The chain joins TRBV2 to TRBJ2-3; 10 bases are shared with TRBD2. Trimming removed 7 bases from V and 5 bases from J; junction bases left unmatched: 12. Per germline, CDR1 SNHLY and CDR2 FYNNEI. This CDR3 has 16 residues. The CDR3: CASIRAAGGAGDTQYF. DNA for the CDR3: TGTGCCAGCATTAGAGCAGCGGGGGGGGCCGGAGATACGCAGTATTTT.

This clone appeared once. The chain recombines TRBV6-6 with TRBJ1-4, with 8 bases fitting TRBD1. Germline V gene data show CDR1 as MNHNY and CDR2 as SVGAGI (reference sequence). Trimming removed 4 bases from V and 8 bases from J; junction bases left unmatched: 9. The CDR3 sequence is 15 residues long. The CDR3 DNA reads as TGTGCCAGCAGTTCCATTCAGGGGGCGGGGGAAAAACTGTTTTTT. It translates to CASSSIQGAGEKLFF.

This chain connects TRBV27 to TRBJ2-2, with 7 bases aligning to TRBD2. The CDR3 has 12 residues. Germline loops: CDR1 MNHEY, CDR2 SMNVEV (reference sequence). V was pared by 6 bases and J by 6 bases, with 1 base of the junction left unmatched. CDR3 residues: CASSRGAGELFF. The DNA for the CDR3 is TGTGCCAGCAGCCGGGGGGCCGGGGAGCTGTTTTTT.

The chain couples TRBV4-1 to TRBJ2-1; 8 positions match TRBD2. The CDR3 totals 17 residues. Unmatched junction bases numbered 13, after V lost 2 bases and J lost 7 bases. Germline-derived CDR1 and CDR2 are MGHRA and YSYEKL. CDR3 loop: CASSQLLGGGPRNEQFF. CDR3 bases: TGCGCCAGCAGCCAACTTCTAGGCGGGGGGCCCCGGAATGAGCAGTTCTTC.

The genes are TRBV9 and TRBJ2-5; a possible D gene is TRBD1 (6 bases). The tail of the sequence fits TRBJ2-7 better, so the J call may be wrong. The CDR3 has 16 residues. Germline CDR1 SGDLS, CDR2 YYNGEE. This CDR3 reads CASSKGRDTRSYEQYF. CDR3 nucleotide sequence: TGTGCCAGCAGCAAGGGCCGGGACACCCGCTCCTACGAGCAGTACTTC.

The chain couples TRBV28 to TRBJ1-3; no clear D gene. This CDR3 comprises 12 residues. CDR1 and CDR2 (germline): MDHEN, SYDVKM. V was pared by 7 bases and J by 4 bases, with 8 bases between. In DNA, the CDR3 is TGTGCCAGCACATCCGCGGGAAACACCATATATTTT. Its protein is CASTSAGNTIYF.

V is TRBV5-1 and J is TRBJ2-3, with D possibly matching TRBD2 (6 bases). V was clipped by 4 bases and J by 2 bases, with 17 bases between them. Germline V gene lookup returns CDR1 SGHRS and CDR2 YFSETQ. The CDR3 consists of 16 residues. The CDR3 spells CASSGRDLRHTDTQYF. In nucleotides, the CDR3 is TGCGCCAGCAGCGGCCGGGACTTGCGCCACACAGATACGCAGTATTTT.

J is TRBJ2-1 and V is TRBV7-9; tentative D call: TRBD1 (6 bases). Germline V gene lookup returns CDR1 SEHNR and CDR2 FQNEAQ (reference sequence). V was clipped by 4 bases and J by 7 bases, with 8 bases between them. There are 12 residues in the CDR3. In DNA form, the CDR3 reads TGTGCCAGCAGCTCCCAGGGGAATGAGCAGTTCTTC. It yields the protein CASSSQGNEQFF.

This chain joins TRBV4-1 and TRBJ1-2; the match to TRBD1 covers 7 bases. The CDR3 runs 17 residues. Trimming at V came to 0 bases and at J to 5 bases, leaving 12 bases not matched to a gene. The germline gives CDR1 MGHRA, CDR2 YSYEKL. DNA of the CDR3: TGCGCCAGCAGCCAAGAAATTGTGACAGGGTCGTCATATGGCTACACCTTC. It codes for CASSQEIVTGSSYGYTF.